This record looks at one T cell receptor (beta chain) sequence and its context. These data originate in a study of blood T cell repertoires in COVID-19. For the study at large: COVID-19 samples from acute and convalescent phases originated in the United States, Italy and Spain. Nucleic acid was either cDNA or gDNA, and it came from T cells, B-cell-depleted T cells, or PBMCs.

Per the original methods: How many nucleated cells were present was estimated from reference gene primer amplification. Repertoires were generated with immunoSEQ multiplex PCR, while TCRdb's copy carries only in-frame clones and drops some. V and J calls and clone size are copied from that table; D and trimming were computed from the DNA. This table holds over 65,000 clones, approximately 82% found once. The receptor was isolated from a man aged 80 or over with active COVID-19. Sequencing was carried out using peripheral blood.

CDR3 residues: CASSLRGRGVSTNEKLFF. As DNA, the CDR3 is TGTGCCAGCAGCCTCCGGGGCAGGGGAGTTTCAACTAATGAAAAACTGTTTTTT. This chain uses TRBV5-4 with TRBJ1-4; a possible D gene is TRBD1 (6 bases). The CDR3 covers 18 residues. Germline V lookup: CDR1 SGHNT, CDR2 YYREEE (reference sequence). Between the trimmed V and J ends, which lost 4 bases and 0 bases, there was a span of 19 bases.